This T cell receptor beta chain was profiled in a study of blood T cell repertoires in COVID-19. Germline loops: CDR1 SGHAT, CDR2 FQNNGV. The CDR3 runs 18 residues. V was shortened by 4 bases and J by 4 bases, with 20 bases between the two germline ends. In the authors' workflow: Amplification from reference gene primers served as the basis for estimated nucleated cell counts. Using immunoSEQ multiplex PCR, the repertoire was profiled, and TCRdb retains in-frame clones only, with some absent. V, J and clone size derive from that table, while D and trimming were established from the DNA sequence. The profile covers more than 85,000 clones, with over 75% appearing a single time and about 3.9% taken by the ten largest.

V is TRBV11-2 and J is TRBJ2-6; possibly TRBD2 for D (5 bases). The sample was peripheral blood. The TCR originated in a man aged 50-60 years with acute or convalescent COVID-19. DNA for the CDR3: TGTGCCAGCAGCTGGGCCCCGGGGATAGGTACGGGGGCCAACGTCCTGACTTTC. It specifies CASSWAPGIGTGANVLTF.